This T cell receptor (beta chain) was profiled in a study of post-analysis software for immune sequencing data. Study observations and caveats: Five or six TRBV segments, TRBV5-6, TRBV5-1 and TRBV20-1 among them, were found more frequent in patients than controls.

About this clonotype: Its antigen is as yet unknown.

V shed 5 bases, J shed 2 bases, and the junction held 11 bases outside the gene matches. CDR3 length: 16 amino acids. cDNA libraries of TCR beta carried unique molecular identifiers. Each CDR3 protein is one row after TCRdb ran MiXCR on the PCR reads. The sample lists about 770,000 distinct CDR3 sequences; under 60% were seen once. This chain joins TRBV12-3 or TRBV12-4 and TRBJ2-7; TRBD2 matches 8 bases. The sequenced sample was blood. This clonotype was sampled from a girl aged 5-17 years with multiple sclerosis. The CDR3 here is CASSGGASGPTYEQYF. Here the CDR3 DNA reads TGTGCCAGCAGTGGGGGTGCTAGCGGGCCAACCTACGAGCAGTACTTC.